This T cell receptor beta chain was captured in a study of lymphopenia after photon versus proton radiotherapy. Whole-study findings and limits: Larger post-nadir TCR diversity loss correlated inversely with survival in deceased patients. Only patients who died were analyzed for survival; proton advantage is unproven. After the lymphocyte nadir, photon-treated repertoires showed oligoclonal expansion, especially of CD8+ Temra cells. Proton therapy kept repertoires fairly stable, unlike photons, which gained effector/memory cells.

With V trimmed by 5 bases and J by 0 bases, 6 bases remained unmatched. Germline V CDR1 and CDR2: WSHSY, SAAADI. The CDR3 covers 15 residues. Generated by immunoSEQ multiplex PCR, the TCRdb table keeps only in-frame clones and is missing some. This table has approximately 71,000 clones, approximately 91% appearing once. For this clone: Its specificity is unknown.

The origin of this receptor is a woman in her seventies with pancreatic cancer. The chain combines TRBV10-2 with TRBJ2-7; 8 positions match TRBD2. The input for sequencing was peripheral blood, taken from a patient treated with photon-based radiotherapy. The CDR3 sequence is CASSLLAESSYEQYF. CDR3 nucleotides: TGCGCCAGCAGTCTACTAGCGGAAAGCTCCTACGAGCAGTACTTC.